This passage covers 18 T cell receptor beta chains from one sample sequenced in a study of cytomegalovirus exposure and HLA in healthy donors. The PCR had 60 Vbeta and 13 Jbeta primers. TCRdb's copy holds only in-frame clones and misses some; the assay was immunoSEQ multiplex PCR. The sample contains approximately 130,000 clones, roughly 79% of which appear only once. Sample: PBMCs. These receptors were taken from a male donor in good health and CMV-seronegative.

This clone showed up many times. This chain joins TRBV9 and TRBJ2-7, with D possibly being TRBD2 (8 bases). Germline V gives CDR1 SGDLS, CDR2 YYNGEE. V shed 4 bases and J shed 5 bases, with 19 bases lying between them. The CDR3 covers 15 residues. The CDR3 is CASSPSGRQGNEQYF. The DNA for the CDR3 is TGTGCCAGCAGCCCAAGCGGGAGACAGGGAAACGAGCAGTACTTC.

The rearrangement uses TRBV18 and TRBJ1-4; D gene unclear. Trimming took 9 bases from V and 0 from J, leaving 11 bases between them. The CDR3 is made up of 14 amino acids. CDR1 is KGHSH and CDR2 is LQKENI in the germline V gene. CDR3 in amino acids: CASSRVSTNEKLFF. The CDR3, as DNA: TGTGCCAGTTCCCGGGTCTCAACTAATGAAAAACTGTTTTTT. Full variable domain (remainder filled in from reference TRBV18 and TRBJ1-4): NAGVMQNPRHLVRRRGQEARLRCSPMKGHSHVYWYRQLPEEGLKFMVYLQKENIIDESGMPKERFSAEFPKEGPSILRIQQVVRGDSAAYFCASSRVSTNEKLFFGSGTQLSVL.

This chain links TRBV9 with TRBJ2-5; 9 positions agree with TRBD2. The CDR3 runs 16 residues. Per the germline V gene, CDR1 is SGDLS and CDR2 is YYNGEE. Losses at the gene ends were 4 bases for V and 5 bases for J; bases not matched to a gene: 12. The CDR3 DNA reads TGTGCCAGCAGCCCTAGGGGTAGCGGGGGTGTTGAGACCCAGTACTTC. Residues: CASSPRGSGGVETQYF.

This clone was observed a handful of times. The chain employs TRBV5-4 and TRBJ1-1; the match to TRBD1 covers 7 bases. Germline loops: CDR1 SGHNT, CDR2 YYREEE (reference sequence). The V gene end was trimmed by 4 bases and the J gene end by 1 base; junction bases not matched to a gene: 7. This CDR3 has 15 amino acids. The CDR3 sequence is CASSGPDRANTEAFF. Written as DNA, the CDR3 is TGTGCCAGCAGCGGACCCGACAGGGCGAACACTGAAGCTTTCTTT.

This clone came up a few times. This chain connects TRBV19 to TRBJ1-1; 8 bases are shared with TRBD1. CDR1 LNHDA and CDR2 SQIVND come from the germline V gene (reference sequence). The V gene end was trimmed by 2 bases and the J gene end by 5 bases; junction bases not matched to a gene: 10. The CDR3 consists of 16 residues. CDR3 sequence reads: CASSIPRTGRRTEAFF. The CDR3 DNA reads TGTGCCAGTAGTATACCGAGGACAGGGAGGAGGACTGAAGCTTTCTTT.

Concerning this clone: Other DNA sequences in this specimen translate into the identical CDR3. The rearrangement uses TRBV5-6 and TRBJ1-5; D not resolved. Germline V lookup: CDR1 SGHDT, CDR2 YYEEEE. Trimming cost V 1 base and J 2 bases, with 7 bases left between them. This CDR3 has 14 residues. The CDR3 sequence is CASSLLQGNQPQHF. CDR3 nucleotide sequence: TGTGCCAGCAGCTTGCTCCAGGGCAATCAGCCCCAGCATTTT.

The chain couples TRBV29-1 to TRBJ1-2; no definite D call. Between the trimmed V and J ends, which lost 5 bases and 7 bases, there was a span of 11 bases. The CDR3 is 11 amino acids. The germline V gene has CDR1 SQVTM and CDR2 ANQGSEA. Written as DNA, the CDR3 is TGCAGCGTTCCAGAGGGTCGTGGCTACACCTTC. Protein product: CSVPEGRGYTF.

The genes are TRBV2 and TRBJ1-6; D perhaps matches TRBD1 (5 bases). Germline V gene sequence: CDR1 SNHLY, CDR2 FYNNEI. The CDR3 has 13 residues. V was shortened by 11 bases and J by 10 bases, with 18 bases between the two germline ends. CDR3 DNA: TGTGCCTCCGAAGCAGGGTATGAATCACCCCTCCACTTT. Translated: CASEAGYESPLHF.

The gene calls are TRBV5-1 and TRBJ2-3; a possible D gene is TRBD1 (6 bases). From germline, CDR1 is SGHRS and CDR2 YFSETQ. The CDR3 has 14 amino acids. The V and J ends lost 3 bases and 3 bases respectively, with 11 bases between them. CDR3 sequence reads: CASSSQGGTDTQYF. The CDR3 DNA sequence: TGCGCCAGCAGCTCACAGGGTGGAACAGATACGCAGTATTTT.

The chain carries TRBV7-9 and TRBJ1-2, with 7 bases identical to TRBD1. The CDR3 contains 13 residues. J gave up 6 bases and V 2 bases, and 3 bases lay outside the gene matches. The germline V gene has CDR1 SEHNR and CDR2 FQNEAQ (reference sequence). The CDR3 protein is CASSLTGQNGYTF. CDR3 nucleotide sequence: TGTGCCAGCAGCTTAACGGGACAGAATGGCTACACCTTC.

CDR3 DNA: TGTGCCAGCAGTGAGGGACAGGGGAAGAGGAATGGCGGGGAGCTGTTTTTT. It yields the protein CASSEGQGKRNGGELFF. The V and J genes are TRBV6-4 and TRBJ2-2; TRBD1 agrees at 10 bases. The length of the CDR3 is 17 residues. Trimming at V came to 3 bases and at J to 7 bases, leaving 11 bases not matched to a gene. The germline CDR1 and CDR2 sequences are MRHNA and SNTAGT.

The chain combines TRBV25-1 with TRBJ2-3; 10 bases match TRBD1. Germline V gives CDR1 MGHDK, CDR2 SYGVNS. V lost 9 bases and J lost 7; bases outside the gene matches: 13. There are 15 residues in the CDR3. CDR3 amino acids: CASSHGTGAPNTQYF. The CDR3 DNA reads TGTGCCAGTTCTCACGGGACAGGGGCCCCAAATACGCAGTATTTT.

The rearrangement uses TRBV7-8 and TRBJ2-3; 9 nucleotides match TRBD1. With V trimmed by 5 bases and J by 4 bases, 1 base remained unmatched. This CDR3 has 13 residues. CDR1 and CDR2 (germline): SGHVS, FQNEAQ. CDR3 coding DNA: TGTGCCAGCAGCCGGACAGGGGCAGATACGCAGTATTTT. It encodes CASSRTGADTQYF.

The DNA of the CDR3 is TGTGCCAGCAGCCGCGAATCCAGGGGGCTGACCACTGGGGCCAACGTCCTGACTTTC. Protein sequence: CASSRESRGLTTGANVLTF. The chain uses TRBV11-2 and TRBJ2-6; 8 bases agree with TRBD1. Germline loops: CDR1 SGHAT, CDR2 FQNNGV. The CDR3 has 19 amino acids. J was trimmed by 2 bases and V by 5 bases; bases with no gene match: 14. The full variable domain, rest sourced from reference TRBV11-2 and TRBJ2-6, is EAGVAQSPRYKIIEKRQSVAFWCNPISGHATLYWYQQILGQGPKLLIQFQNNGVVDDSQLPKDRFSAERLKGVDSTLKIQPAKLEDSAVYLCASSRESRGLTTGANVLTFGAGSRLTVL.

Only one count was recorded for this clone. The chain couples TRBV29-1 to TRBJ1-1; 7 positions agree with TRBD1. CDR3 length equals 16 residues. V trimming: 4 bases; J trimming: 0 bases; junction bases outside the gene matches: 11. CDR1 SQVTM and CDR2 ANQGSEA come from the germline V gene. The DNA for the CDR3 is TGCAGCGTTGTCAGTAGGGGACAGACTTTGAACACTGAAGCTTTCTTT. Its translation: CSVVSRGQTLNTEAFF.

The rearrangement joins TRBV19 to TRBJ1-2, with 9 bases identical to TRBD1. The length of the CDR3 is 16 residues. V dropped 6 bases and J dropped 3; count of bases not matched to a gene: 11. From germline, CDR1 is LNHDA and CDR2 SQIVND (reference sequence). In nucleotides, the CDR3 is TGTGCCAGTAGCTCCTACCCGGGACAGGGACACTATGGCTACACCTTC. Its translation is CASSSYPGQGHYGYTF.

This clone was observed a single time. The gene calls are TRBV5-8 and TRBJ2-1; 11 bases line up with TRBD2. With 2 bases clipped from V and 3 bases from J, the junction kept 7 bases outside the gene matches. Germline CDR1 and CDR2: SGHTS and YDEGEE. CDR3 length: 17 residues. This CDR3 reads CASSFALAGGVYNEQFF. CDR3 nucleotides: TGTGCCAGCAGCTTTGCGTTAGCGGGGGGGGTCTACAATGAGCAGTTCTTC.

V gene TRBV14 combines with J gene TRBJ2-7, with 7 bases that match TRBD2. V shed 0 bases, J shed 9 bases, and the junction held 11 bases outside the gene matches. Germline assignment: CDR1 SGHDN and CDR2 FVKESK. The CDR3 spans 15 residues. DNA of the CDR3: TGTGCCAGCAGCCAAGATTCGGGGGGTCTACGTGTGCAGTACTTC. Encoded protein: CASSQDSGGLRVQYF.